This TCR beta chain was recorded in a study of OX40 agonist ivuxolimab in advanced cancers. About the research overall: A male proportion of around 86% was recorded, with mean age about 60 years and range about 23 to 80. The study, taken as a whole, reports: CD8+ T cells were the subset that, on average, had more expanded clones than CD4+. Low normalized T-cell clonal expansion was also seen in some nonresponders. By week 6 at 0.1 to 3.0 mg/kg, blood CD4+ and CD8+ T cells had expanded clonally.

This clone was found many times. Its target is unknown. Measured with immunoSEQ multiplex PCR; TCRdb has only the in-frame clones, and not every one. The sample records just under 80,000 clones, 84% being singletons. The V segment lost 4 bases and the J segment 4 bases; nucleotides outside the gene matches: 3. Per the germline V gene, CDR1 is SGHDT and CDR2 is YYEEEE. This CDR3 is 13 amino acids long. The sample here was CD4+ or CD8+ T cells sorted from blood, taken in a trial of the OX40 agonist ivuxolimab. This TCR was sampled from an adult with an advanced solid tumor such as melanoma, head and neck, liver or kidney cancer. This chain uses TRBV5-6 with TRBJ1-2; 8 positions agree with TRBD1. The CDR3 loop reads CASSTGQVYGYTF. In DNA form, the CDR3 reads TGTGCCAGCAGCACGGGACAGGTCTATGGCTACACCTTC.